Listed below are T cell receptor beta chains from one sample, sequenced in a study of T cell repertoires in cytomegalovirus infection. TCRdb reanalysed the reads using MiXCR and keeps one entry per CDR3 protein. The profile shows around 490,000 distinct CDR3 sequences, about a quarter of them singletons. Sequencing was done on a sample of PBMCs. The receptors were gathered from a human donor in good health (CMV status not recorded). Some clones in this sample may be carry-over from other donors' samples. The conserved cysteine and the conserved F or W are not part of the CDR3 here. Fields, in order: V gene, J gene, CDR3 protein.

V: TRBV28; J: TRBJ2-1; CDR3: ASSLYLGLKSSYNEQF
V: TRBV3-1; J: TRBJ2-5; CDR3: ASSQGPSRRETQY
V: TRBV7-9; J: TRBJ2-4; CDR3: ASTTGEPLQY
V: TRBV4-1; J: TRBJ2-7; CDR3: ASSGDSPFKQSTYEQY
V: TRBV29-1; J: TRBJ2-1; CDR3: SVDGQAAYNEQF
V: TRBV7-9; J: TRBJ2-5; CDR3: ASSLDGRETQY
V: TRBV10-3; J: TRBJ1-5; CDR3: AISDHSTGGNQPQH
V: TRBV12-3/TRBV12-4; J: TRBJ2-2; CDR3: ASSLIGTGELF
V: TRBV25-1; J: TRBJ2-2; CDR3: ASSGIGPSTGELF
V: TRBV12-3/TRBV12-4; J: TRBJ1-6; CDR3: ASSTGFSPLH
V: TRBV11-2; J: TRBJ2-3; CDR3: ASSQGIATDTQY
V: TRBV5-4; J: TRBJ2-3; CDR3: ASSLVRGSAADTQY
V: TRBV7-8; J: TRBJ2-2; CDR3: ASSLGHRGRNTGELF
V: TRBV4-2; J: TRBJ2-7; CDR3: ASSRTGQEGGEQY
V: TRBV7-3; J: TRBJ2-1; CDR3: ASSGVTGGPDNEQF
V: TRBV6-5; J: TRBJ2-2; CDR3: ASSYSGGRGFIGELF
V: TRBV5-6; J: TRBJ2-3; CDR3: ASSFSLLLAGETSTDTQY
V: TRBV29-1; J: TRBJ2-1; CDR3: SVLTSGAYNEQF
V: TRBV7-2; J: TRBJ2-2; CDR3: ASSRGGFSGRGNTGELF
V: TRBV7-9; J: TRBJ1-4; CDR3: ASSLSQGNEKLF
V: TRBV4-3; J: TRBJ2-1; CDR3: ASSQRGRGRWNEQF
V: TRBV7-9; J: TRBJ1-5; CDR3: ASSLSTGRYSNQPQH
V: TRBV10-3; J: TRBJ2-5; CDR3: AISDSGGEQETQY
V: TRBV7-8; J: TRBJ2-5; CDR3: ASSLSRGRNQETQY
V: TRBV7-2; J: TRBJ2-3; CDR3: ASSKALGSTDTQY
V: TRBV24-1; J: TRBJ2-4; CDR3: ATSDLSGHIQY
V: TRBV4-3; J: TRBJ1-1; CDR3: ASSQGQGVVAF
V: TRBV20-1; J: TRBJ1-2; CDR3: SARAGQGGPNYGYT
V: TRBV10-3; J: TRBJ2-3; CDR3: AIMEPGAAPDTQY
V: TRBV6-5; J: TRBJ1-6; CDR3: ASSAYRGGGSPLH
V: TRBV7-2; J: TRBJ1-6; CDR3: ASSLGGSNSPLH
V: TRBV7-2; J: TRBJ2-3; CDR3: ASSGQSGRVSDTQY
V: TRBV7-2; J: TRBJ2-3; CDR3: ASSQEGGLADTQY
V: TRBV28; J: TRBJ2-3; CDR3: ASSLRRVGTDTQY
V: TRBV7-8; J: TRBJ1-1; CDR3: ASSSLEQGADTEAF
V: TRBV6-2/TRBV6-3; J: TRBJ1-6; CDR3: ASSRKAGGMNSPLH
V: TRBV7-9; J: TRBJ2-2; CDR3: ASKWDSTTGELF
V: TRBV29-1; J: TRBJ2-1; CDR3: SVHPGLHRNEQF
V: TRBV7-2; J: TRBJ2-4; CDR3: ASSLQGGENIQY
V: TRBV7-8; J: TRBJ1-6; CDR3: ASSSGTGFSPLH
V: TRBV15; J: TRBJ1-2; CDR3: ATSGGRTGRTYGYT
V: TRBV24-1; J: TRBJ1-2; CDR3: ATSDRDMIYGYT
V: TRBV12-3/TRBV12-4; J: TRBJ2-5; CDR3: ASIDGSGGETQY
V: TRBV6-5; J: TRBJ2-7; CDR3: ASSYSTDLSSEQY
V: TRBV19; J: TRBJ2-2; CDR3: ASSVRESGTGELF
V: TRBV4-1; J: TRBJ2-5; CDR3: ASSPNPSGQETQY
V: TRBV20-1; J: TRBJ1-1; CDR3: SARDPLLGEAF
V: TRBV7-6; J: TRBJ1-1; CDR3: ASSSRQGGLWAEAF
V: TRBV7-2; J: TRBJ1-3; CDR3: ASSLARDPSGNTIY
V: TRBV15; J: TRBJ1-1; CDR3: ATSRGMGENTEAF
V: TRBV7-2; J: TRBJ1-1; CDR3: ASSLGPGGWGTEAF
V: TRBV6-1; J: TRBJ2-3; CDR3: ASSAAPRAGVVGTQY
V: TRBV28; J: TRBJ1-4; CDR3: ATTPTGTGGNEKLF
V: TRBV20-1; J: TRBJ2-7; CDR3: SARGQVVNEQY
V: TRBV4-3; J: TRBJ2-2; CDR3: ASSQDQVYPGELF
V: TRBV30; J: TRBJ1-5; CDR3: AWSTTGPAQPQH
V: TRBV29-1; J: TRBJ2-5; CDR3: SVEAGGMETQY
V: TRBV28; J: TRBJ2-1; CDR3: ASSPPVNEQF